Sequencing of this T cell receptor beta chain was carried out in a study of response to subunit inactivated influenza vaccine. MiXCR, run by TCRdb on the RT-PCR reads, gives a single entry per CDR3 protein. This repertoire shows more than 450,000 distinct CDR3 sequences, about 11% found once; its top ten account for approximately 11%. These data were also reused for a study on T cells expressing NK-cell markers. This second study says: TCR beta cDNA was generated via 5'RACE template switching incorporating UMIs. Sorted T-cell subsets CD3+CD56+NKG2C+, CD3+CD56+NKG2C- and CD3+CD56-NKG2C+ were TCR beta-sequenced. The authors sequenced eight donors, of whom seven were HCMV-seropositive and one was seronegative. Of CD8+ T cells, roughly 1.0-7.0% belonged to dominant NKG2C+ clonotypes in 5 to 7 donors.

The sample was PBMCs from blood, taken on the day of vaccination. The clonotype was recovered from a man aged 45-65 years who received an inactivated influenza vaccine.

The CDR3 sequence: CASSYYGAPYEQYF. DNA of the CDR3: TGTGCCAGCAGTTACTACGGCGCGCCCTACGAGCAGTACTTC. The rearrangement joins TRBV6-2 or TRBV6-3 to TRBJ2-7, with D hard to call. Trimming cost V 1 base and J 2 bases, with 9 bases left between them. The CDR3 totals 14 residues. Germline V gives CDR1 MNHEY, CDR2 SVGEGT.